The 8 T cell receptor beta chains presented below share a single source sample, sequenced in a study of CD8 T cells in ankylosing spondylitis. General study points: Characteristic, it appeared, of ankylosing spondylitis blood was a TCR beta motif of roughly eight highly homologous variants.

Which antigens these TCRs recognize remains unknown. MiXCR, run by TCRdb on the 5' RACE reads, gives a single entry per CDR3 protein. The table lists about 460,000 distinct CDR3 sequences, approximately 5% of them singletons. Sequences were obtained from blood, either unsorted or a sorted T cell fraction (not recorded which). These receptors were taken from a male donor with ankylosing spondylitis.

Ten or more counts support this clonotype. The chain links TRBV29-1 to TRBJ1-1, with unresolved D. Germline CDR1 SQVTM, CDR2 ANQGSEA. The CDR3 runs to 10 residues. V was shortened by 6 bases and J by 8 bases, with 10 bases between the two germline ends. The DNA for the CDR3 is TGCAGCGTCTTGTTTGGGGAAGCTTTCTTT. Its protein is CSVLFGEAFF.

There are many counts of this clonotype. The chain employs TRBV7-2 and TRBJ2-7, with D possibly being TRBD1 (6 bases). V was clipped by 6 bases and J by 3 bases, with 15 bases between them. The CDR3 runs 14 residues. CDR1 is SGHTA, CDR2 FQGNSA, per germline. CDR3 amino acids: CASRSRQGLYEQYF. CDR3 bases: TGTGCCAGCAGGTCCCGTCAGGGGCTCTACGAGCAGTACTTC. The full variable domain, rest sourced from reference TRBV7-2 and TRBJ2-7, is GAGVSQSPSNKVTEKGKDVELRCDPISGHTALYWYRQSLGQGLEFLIYFQGNSAPDKSGLPSDRFSAERTGGSVSTLTIQRTQQEDSAVYLCASRSRQGLYEQYFGPGTRLTVT.

This clonotype appeared a few times. The rearrangement links TRBV6-2 or TRBV6-3 to TRBJ2-7; TRBD2 agrees at 15 bases. J was trimmed by 2 bases and V by 6 bases; bases with no gene match: 5. The CDR3 has 16 amino acids. CDR1 and CDR2 (germline): MNHEY, SVGEGT. This chain's CDR3 is CASSQGLAGGPYEQYF. Written as DNA, the CDR3 is TGTGCCAGCAGCCAAGGACTAGCGGGAGGGCCCTACGAGCAGTACTTC.

This clonotype was seen at least ten times. The chain is built from TRBV20-1 and TRBJ1-1; D not certain. The CDR3 has 13 residues. V was clipped by 2 bases and J by 1 base, with 8 bases between them. Per the germline V gene, CDR1 is DFQATT and CDR2 is SNEGSKA (reference sequence). CDR3: CSARPRPNTEAFF. In DNA form, the CDR3 reads TGCAGTGCTAGACCTAGACCGAACACTGAAGCTTTCTTT.

This clonotype was counted at least ten times. The gene calls are TRBV29-1 and TRBJ2-1; 9 bases are a match to TRBD2. With V trimmed by 4 bases and J by 9 bases, 10 bases remained unmatched. This CDR3 comprises 14 residues. Germline V gene sequence: CDR1 SQVTM, CDR2 ANQGSEA. As DNA, the CDR3 is TGCAGCGTTGGACCGCGGGGGGGCCGCGGTGAGCAGTTCTTC. Protein product: CSVGPRGGRGEQFF.

This clonotype was seen repeatedly, ten times or more. The chain links TRBV20-1 to TRBJ1-2; D perhaps matches TRBD1 (5 bases). Germline V gives CDR1 DFQATT, CDR2 SNEGSKA (reference sequence). The CDR3 extends over 15 amino acids. Trimming stripped 5 bases from V and 2 bases from J, with 18 bases between. The CDR3 spells CSAELPGLTNYGYTF. The CDR3 region has the DNA TGCAGTGCTGAACTACCGGGACTTACCAACTATGGCTACACCTTC.

V is TRBV6-2 or TRBV6-3 and J is TRBJ2-7; 10 nucleotides line up with TRBD1. V gave up 6 bases and J gave up 2 bases; unmatched junction bases: 1. The CDR3 is 13 amino acids. Germline loops: CDR1 MNHEY, CDR2 SVGEGT. The CDR3 reads CASRGQGPYEQYF. The CDR3 bases are TGTGCCAGCAGGGGACAGGGGCCCTACGAGCAGTACTTC.

This clonotype was recorded many times. The chain employs TRBV7-9 and TRBJ2-7, with a tentative D call TRBD2 (5 bases). Germline V gives CDR1 SEHNR, CDR2 FQNEAQ (reference sequence). This CDR3 comprises 13 residues. V was pared by 4 bases and J by 6 bases, with 13 bases between. Written as DNA, the CDR3 is TGTGCCAGCAGCTGGACTCAGGAAGGCGAGCAGTACTTC. Encoded protein: CASSWTQEGEQYF.